This TCR beta chain was sequenced during a study of CD8 T cells in ankylosing spondylitis. One entry per CDR3 protein results from TCRdb running MiXCR on the 5' RACE reads. The repertoire includes around 890,000 distinct CDR3 sequences, approximately 10% of them detected once, and under 0.6% sits in the top ten. This clonotype came up a few times. The target antigen is unknown. Notes on the study in general: Existing reports had already noted some motif variants in reactive arthritis synovial fluid and blood. Ankylosing spondylitis blood seemed to carry a telltale TCR beta motif made of under ten highly homologous variants.

V lost 4 bases and J lost 2; bases outside the gene matches: 3. CDR1 ENHRY and CDR2 SYGVKD come from the germline V gene. The CDR3 runs 14 residues. The chain has TRBV10-3 and TRBJ2-3; 7 bases are a match to TRBD2. The sequencing input was blood, either unsorted or a sorted T cell fraction (not recorded which). The TCR was taken from a male donor with ankylosing spondylitis. The CDR3 DNA is TGTGCCATCAGTGGGCGGGAGCCCACAGATACGCAGTATTTT. It encodes CAISGREPTDTQYF.